This T cell receptor beta chain was found in a study of identical twins. Study conclusions and caveats: The study drew conclusions from cross-sectional statistical analysis, not from following the same donors.

Germline-derived CDR1 and CDR2 are WNHNN and SYGVQD (reference sequence). The CDR3 is made up of 12 amino acids. The V end lost 5 bases, the J end lost 7 bases, and 9 bases lay between the germline ends. MiXCR, run by TCRdb on the 5' RACE reads, gives a single entry per CDR3 protein. This table holds about 530,000 distinct CDR3 sequences, approximately 14% found once. This clonotype was observed a few times. The antigen remains undetermined. These data were also reused for a study on yellow fever vaccine responses in identical twins.

The V gene is TRBV10-1, the J gene TRBJ2-1; unclear D gene. This TCR came from a woman younger than 30 in good health. Sequencing input: CD4+ T cells sorted from blood. The CDR3 sequence is CASSPYLNEQFF. The DNA for the CDR3 is TGCGCCAGCAGTCCCTACCTTAATGAGCAGTTCTTC.